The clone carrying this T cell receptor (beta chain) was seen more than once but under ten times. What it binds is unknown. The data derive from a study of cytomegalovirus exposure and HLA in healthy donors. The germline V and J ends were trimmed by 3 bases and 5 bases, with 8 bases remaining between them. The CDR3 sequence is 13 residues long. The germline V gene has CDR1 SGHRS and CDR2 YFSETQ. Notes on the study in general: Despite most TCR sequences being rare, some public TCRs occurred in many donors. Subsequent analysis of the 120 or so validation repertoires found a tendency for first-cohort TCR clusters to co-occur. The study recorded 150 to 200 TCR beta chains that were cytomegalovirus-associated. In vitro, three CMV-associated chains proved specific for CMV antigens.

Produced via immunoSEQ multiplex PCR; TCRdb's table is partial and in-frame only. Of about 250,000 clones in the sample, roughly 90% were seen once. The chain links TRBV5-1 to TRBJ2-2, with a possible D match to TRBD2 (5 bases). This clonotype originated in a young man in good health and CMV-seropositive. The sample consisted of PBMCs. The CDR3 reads CASSSTTTGELFF. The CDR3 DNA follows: TGCGCCAGCAGCTCGACTACTACCGGGGAGCTGTTTTTT.